This T cell receptor (beta chain) was sequenced in a study of blood T cells in healthy people across ages. Germline V gives CDR1 SGHTA, CDR2 FQGNSA. The CDR3 is 15 residues long. The ends were cut back, 5 bases at V and 7 bases at J, with 21 bases in the middle. Primers used in a second PCR of roughly 6 to 12 cycles were a sample-barcoded 5' primer and a J-beta primer mix. Every cDNA molecule bore a tag from a template-switch adaptor containing 12 random nucleotides. TCRdb reprocessed the 5' RACE reads via MiXCR and lists one record per CDR3 protein. The table records about 670,000 distinct CDR3 sequences, around 41% of them present only once. This clonotype was seen a few times. As yet, its antigen is unknown. Every sample gave at least 5 micrograms of total RNA when it was extracted. Regarding the study as a whole: Across the age range, TCR beta diversity per million T cells fell in a roughly linear way. The donors' CMV status was not determined, possibly confounding changes in expanded clonotypes.

Material for sequencing was blood. The sequence came from an elderly man in good health. The chain is built from TRBV7-2 and TRBJ2-7; D possibly corresponds to TRBD2 (6 bases). CDR3 protein: CASSPNFGGRGEQYF. CDR3 sequence (DNA): TGTGCCAGCAGCCCCAACTTCGGTGGGCGGGGAGAGCAGTACTTC. The full variable domain, rest sourced from reference TRBV7-2 and TRBJ2-7, is GAGVSQSPSNKVTEKGKDVELRCDPISGHTALYWYRQSLGQGLEFLIYFQGNSAPDKSGLPSDRFSAERTGGSVSTLTIQRTQQEDSAVYLCASSPNFGGRGEQYFGPGTRLTVT.